This is a list of T cell receptor beta chains from one sample in a study of blood T cell repertoires in COVID-19. The data were produced by immunoSEQ multiplex PCR, yet TCRdb's version contains in-frame clones alone and is incomplete. The sample shows about 250,000 clones, 80% to 85% of them seen only once. The specimen was PBMCs or T cells enriched from blood (not recorded which). Receptors originate from a man between 45 and 60 years old who had recovered from COVID-19. The CDR3 runs from the conserved cysteine through the conserved F or W. A D gene is named only where the DNA matches it firmly. Where a row states a size, it is once, few, many or the class of an expanded clone; other rows omit it.

j_call,clone_size,d_call,v_call,cdr3_aa,cdr3_nt
TRBJ2-3,NA,TRBD2,TRBV7-9,CASSLLAGSQYF,TGTGCCAGCAGCCTGCTAGCGGGGTCGCAGTATTTT
TRBJ2-1,NA,TRBD2,TRBV14,CASSQGGLADNEQFF,TGTGCCAGCAGCCAAGGGGGTCTAGCGGACAATGAGCAGTTCTTC
TRBJ1-1,many,NA,TRBV4-2,CASSQAGTSNTEAFF,TGTGCCAGCAGCCAGGCCGGGACATCGAACACTGAAGCTTTCTTT
TRBJ1-2,NA,NA,TRBV5-8,CASSFSRVYGYTF,TGTGCCAGCAGCTTTTCCAGGGTTTATGGCTACACCTTC
TRBJ2-7,NA,TRBD1,TRBV27,CASSLSTGETYEQYF,TGTGCCAGCAGTTTATCTACAGGGGAGACCTACGAGCAGTACTTC
TRBJ1-5,NA,TRBD1,TRBV19,CAIRDRGFGQPQHF,TGTGCCATTAGGGACAGGGGGTTCGGACAGCCCCAGCATTTT
TRBJ1-1,NA,TRBD1,TRBV15,CATSSGQAGPEAFF,TGTGCCACCAGCAGCGGACAGGCGGGGCCTGAAGCTTTCTTT
TRBJ2-3,NA,TRBD1,TRBV7-2,CASNNDRDTDTQYF,TGTGCCAGCAACAATGACAGGGACACAGATACGCAGTATTTT
TRBJ2-7,NA,TRBD1,TRBV6-4,CASSDNAYRDSTYEQYF,TGTGCCAGCAGTGACAACGCATACCGGGACAGCACCTACGAGCAGTACTTC
TRBJ1-1,NA,NA,TRBV10-3,CAIRRSVPKSRTMMNTEAFF,TGTGCCATCAGGAGGAGCGTTCCGAAGTCCCGGACTATGATGAACACTGAAGCTTTCTTT
TRBJ1-6,NA,TRBD1,TRBV5-1,CASSQGQGGNSPLHF,TGCGCCAGCAGCCAGGGACAGGGCGGCAATTCACCCCTCCACTTT
TRBJ2-3,NA,TRBD2,TRBV6-5,CASSYPRGGQDTQYF,TGTGCCAGCAGTTACCCACGGGGGGGCCAGGATACGCAGTATTTT
TRBJ2-5,NA,NA,TRBV7-2,CASSPPGLQETQYF,TGTGCCAGCAGCCCCCCGGGACTTCAAGAGACCCAGTACTTC
TRBJ2-7,NA,TRBD1,TRBV3-1/TRBV3-2,CASSPIQGATREQYF,TGTGCCAGCAGCCCCATTCAGGGGGCAACTCGTGAGCAGTACTTC
TRBJ1-2,NA,NA,TRBV18,CASSPQQGDGYTF,TGTGCCAGCTCACCCCAACAGGGCGATGGCTACACCTTC
TRBJ2-1,NA,NA,TRBV18,CASSPNEFEQFF,TGTGCCAGCTCACCAAACGAGTTTGAGCAGTTCTTC
TRBJ1-3,NA,NA,TRBV6-5,CASSLGTELGNTIYF,TGTGCCAGCAGTTTAGGGACTGAGCTCGGAAACACCATATATTTT
TRBJ1-2,NA,NA,TRBV4-3,CASSPDRSLNYGYTF,TGCGCCAGCAGCCCCGACAGGAGCTTAAACTATGGCTACACCTTC
TRBJ2-2,once,NA,TRBV9,CASRDPGELFF,TGTGCCAGCCGGGATCCCGGGGAGCTGTTTTTT
TRBJ1-2,few,NA,TRBV7-2,CASSPGLTANYGYTF,TGTGCCAGCAGCCCAGGCCTCACCGCTAACTATGGCTACACCTTC
TRBJ1-6,NA,NA,TRBV27,CASTHGTLYNSPLHF,TGTGCCAGCACCCACGGGACACTCTATAATTCACCCCTCCACTTT
TRBJ2-6,NA,TRBD2,TRBV18,CASSPAGAGANVLTF,TGTGCCAGCTCACCGGCGGGAGCTGGGGCCAACGTCCTGACTTTC
TRBJ2-2,NA,TRBD2,TRBV11-3,CASSSSGSSGELFF,TGTGCCAGCAGCTCTAGCGGGAGCAGCGGGGAGCTGTTTTTT
TRBJ1-1,NA,NA,TRBV27,CASRSYGGGRGTEAFF,TGTGCCAGCAGGTCATACGGGGGGGGAAGGGGCACTGAAGCTTTCTTT
TRBJ2-7,NA,TRBD2,TRBV5-1,CASSLSPAGGPQYF,TGCGCCAGCAGCTTGAGTCCAGCGGGAGGGCCCCAGTACTTC
TRBJ2-5,NA,TRBD2,TRBV5-4,CASRRKGLAGGSETQYF,TGTGCCAGCAGACGTAAAGGACTAGCGGGAGGGAGTGAGACCCAGTACTTC
TRBJ1-5,NA,NA,TRBV18,CASSPPTGRNQPQHF,TGTGCCAGCTCACCACCTACAGGGCGCAATCAGCCCCAGCATTTT
TRBJ1-3,NA,NA,TRBV11-2,CASSLGGRTALDGNTIYF,TGTGCCAGCAGCTTAGGGGGAAGGACAGCTTTGGACGGAAACACCATATATTTT
TRBJ1-5,few,NA,TRBV19,CASSMLGGLEPQHF,TGTGCCAGTAGTATGTTAGGGGGTCTAGAGCCCCAGCATTTT
TRBJ1-1,NA,NA,TRBV10-3,CATSTGSHTEAFF,TGTGCCACTTCCACAGGGAGTCATACTGAAGCTTTCTTT
TRBJ2-1,NA,TRBD2,TRBV11-2,CASSLMSSGSYNEQFF,TGTGCCAGCAGCTTAATGAGTAGCGGGTCTTACAATGAGCAGTTCTTC
TRBJ1-4,NA,TRBD1,TRBV15,CATSRDRGTALNEKLFF,TGTGCCACCAGCAGAGATCGGGGGACAGCCCTTAATGAAAAACTGTTTTTT
TRBJ1-4,few,NA,TRBV5-1,CASSLAGTTNEKLFF,TGCGCCAGCAGCTTGGCCGGGACAACGAATGAAAAACTGTTTTTT
TRBJ2-2,NA,TRBD1,TRBV28,CASSHTGAGELFF,TGTGCCAGCAGTCACACAGGGGCCGGGGAGCTGTTTTTT
TRBJ1-4,NA,TRBD1,TRBV4-2,CASSQPGQGNEKLFF,TGTGCCAGCAGCCAACCGGGACAGGGTAATGAAAAACTGTTTTTT
TRBJ2-5,NA,TRBD1,TRBV7-6,CASSFDQGAISETQYF,TGTGCCAGCAGCTTTGATCAGGGGGCTATTAGTGAGACCCAGTACTTC
TRBJ2-7,NA,NA,TRBV7-3,CAQRTAGCSYEQYF,TGTGCCCAGAGGACGGCGGGATGCTCCTACGAGCAGTACTTC
TRBJ1-5,NA,NA,TRBV19,CASSIQGGNQPQHF,TGTGCCAGTAGTATTCAGGGTGGCAATCAGCCCCAGCATTTT
TRBJ1-5,NA,NA,TRBV2,CASSDSRGNQPQHF,TGTGCCAGCAGTGACAGCAGGGGCAATCAGCCCCAGCATTTT
TRBJ2-7,NA,TRBD1,TRBV3-1/TRBV3-2,CASSQAPQGGHEQYF,TGTGCCAGCAGCCAAGCTCCACAGGGGGGCCACGAGCAGTACTTC
TRBJ1-2,NA,NA,TRBV3-1/TRBV3-2,CASSPQGFLGGYTF,TGTGCCAGCAGCCCGCAGGGGTTCTTAGGTGGCTACACCTTC
TRBJ2-1,once,NA,TRBV5-4,CASSFLSGDYNEQFF,TGTGCCAGCAGCTTTTTGTCGGGGGACTACAATGAGCAGTTCTTC
TRBJ2-1,NA,TRBD2,TRBV19,CASSTPRQRGGPRSYNEQFF,TGTGCCAGTAGTACACCCAGACAGCGGGGGGGTCCCCGCTCCTACAATGAGCAGTTCTTC
TRBJ2-3,NA,NA,TRBV5-1,CASSLGDTDTQYF,TGCGCCAGCAGCTTGGGGGACACAGACACGCAGTATTTT
TRBJ1-6,few,NA,TRBV25-1,CASSEAGAHSPLHF,TGTGCCAGCAGTGAGGCAGGGGCGCATTCACCCCTCCACTTT
TRBJ2-3,once,TRBD2,TRBV11-3,CASSLVVGAGKGDTQYF,TGTGCCAGCAGCTTAGTAGTAGGAGCGGGGAAGGGAGATACGCAGTATTTT
TRBJ2-2,NA,NA,TRBV28,CASRPQVFTGELFF,TGTGCCAGCAGGCCGCAGGTTTTCACCGGGGAGCTGTTTTTT
TRBJ2-1,NA,TRBD2,TRBV7-3,CASSLKGLAASNEQFF,TGTGCCAGCAGCTTAAAGGGACTAGCTGCATCCAATGAGCAGTTCTTC
TRBJ1-1,NA,NA,TRBV18,CASSPRARDTEAFF,TGTGCCAGCTCACCACGGGCGCGGGACACTGAAGCTTTCTTT
TRBJ1-5,NA,NA,TRBV19,CASSTHPGPQHF,TGTGCCAGTAGTACCCACCCGGGGCCCCAGCATTTT
TRBJ1-1,NA,TRBD1,TRBV4-2,CASSQQTGGLRRAFF,TGTGCCAGCAGCCAACAGACAGGGGGCCTGAGAAGAGCTTTCTTT
TRBJ2-2,NA,NA,TRBV10-2,CASSEGQGWAGELFF,TGCGCCAGCAGTGAGGGGCAGGGGTGGGCCGGGGAGCTGTTTTTT
TRBJ1-1,NA,TRBD1,TRBV11-2,CASSLTGQGDTEAFF,TGTGCCAGCAGCCTAACGGGACAGGGCGACACTGAAGCTTTCTTT
TRBJ2-3,NA,NA,TRBV7-9,CASSFQERTDTQYF,TGTGCCAGCAGCTTTCAAGAGCGGACAGATACGCAGTATTTT
TRBJ1-2,few,TRBD1,TRBV28,CASRGQGRHGYTF,TGTGCCAGCAGGGGACAGGGCCGCCATGGCTACACCTTC
TRBJ1-6,NA,NA,TRBV4-1,CASSLLRAPNSPLHF,TGCGCCAGCAGCTTACTCAGGGCGCCCAATTCACCCCTCCACTTT
TRBJ2-2,few,NA,TRBV10-1,CASSESNGGTGELFF,TGCGCCAGCAGTGAGTCGAATGGCGGGACCGGGGAGCTGTTTTTT
TRBJ2-4,NA,NA,TRBV28,CASQQGRLAKNIQYF,TGTGCCAGCCAACAGGGCCGTCTAGCCAAAAACATTCAGTACTTC